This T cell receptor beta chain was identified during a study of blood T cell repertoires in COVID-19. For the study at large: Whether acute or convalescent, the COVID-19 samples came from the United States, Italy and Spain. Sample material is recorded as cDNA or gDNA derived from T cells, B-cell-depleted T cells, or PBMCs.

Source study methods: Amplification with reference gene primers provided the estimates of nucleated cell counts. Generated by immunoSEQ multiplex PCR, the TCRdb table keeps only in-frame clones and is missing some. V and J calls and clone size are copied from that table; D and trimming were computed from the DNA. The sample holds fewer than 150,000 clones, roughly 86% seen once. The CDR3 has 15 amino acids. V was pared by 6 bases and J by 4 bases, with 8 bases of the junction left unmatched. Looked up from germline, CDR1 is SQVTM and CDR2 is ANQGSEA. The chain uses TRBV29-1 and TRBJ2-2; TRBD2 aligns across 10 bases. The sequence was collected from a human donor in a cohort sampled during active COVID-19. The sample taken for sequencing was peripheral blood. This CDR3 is CSVDKRGGRTGELFF. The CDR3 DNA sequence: TGCAGCGTCGACAAGCGGGGGGGCCGCACCGGGGAGCTGTTTTTT.